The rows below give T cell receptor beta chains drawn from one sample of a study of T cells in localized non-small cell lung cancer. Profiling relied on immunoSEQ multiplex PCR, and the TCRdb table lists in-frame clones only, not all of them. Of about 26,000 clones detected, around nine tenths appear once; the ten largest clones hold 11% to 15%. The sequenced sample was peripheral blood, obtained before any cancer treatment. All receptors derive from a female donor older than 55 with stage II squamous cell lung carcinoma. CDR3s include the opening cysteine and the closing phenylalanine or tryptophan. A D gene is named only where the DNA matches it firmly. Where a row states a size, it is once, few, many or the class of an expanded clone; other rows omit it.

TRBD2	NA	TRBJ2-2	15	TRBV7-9	TGTGCCAGCAGCTTAGGCGGGAGTCGGACCGGGGAGCTGTTTTTT	CASSLGGSRTGELFF
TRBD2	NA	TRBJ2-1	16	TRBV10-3	TGTGCCATCAGTGAGTCGGGGGGGAGGGCCTACAATGAGCAGTTCTTC	CAISESGGRAYNEQFF
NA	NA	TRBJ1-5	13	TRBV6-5	TGTGCCAGCAGTTTAAGGAACGGTGAGCCCCAGCATTTT	CASSLRNGEPQHF
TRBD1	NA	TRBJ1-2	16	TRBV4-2	TGTGCCAGCAGCCAAGACGCAGGGGGCATCGCCTATGGCTACACCTTC	CASSQDAGGIAYGYTF
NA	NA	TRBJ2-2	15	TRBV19	TGTGCCAGTAGAGGTCGGCCCGATGGGGCCGGGGAGCTGTTTTTT	CASRGRPDGAGELFF
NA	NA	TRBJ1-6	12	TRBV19	TGTGCCTCCGGAAACCTTAATTCACCCCTCCACTTT	CASGNLNSPLHF
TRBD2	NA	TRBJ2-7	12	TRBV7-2	TGTGCCAGCAGCCCGGGGGGCTACGAGCAGTACTTC	CASSPGGYEQYF
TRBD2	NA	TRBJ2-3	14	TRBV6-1	TGTGCCAGCAGTGCCGGGACTAGTGTTAATACGCAGTATTTT	CASSAGTSVNTQYF
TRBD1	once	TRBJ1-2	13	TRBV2	TGTGCCAGCCGGGAGGGGGCTGCCTATGGCTACACCTTC	CASREGAAYGYTF
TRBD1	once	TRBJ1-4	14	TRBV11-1	TGTGCCAGCAGCAAGGGACAGCTAAATGAAAAACTGTTTTTT	CASSKGQLNEKLFF
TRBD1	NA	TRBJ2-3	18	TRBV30	TGTGCCTGGAGCCTGACAGGGGGCGGGACGAGGGTGACAGATACGCAGTATTTT	CAWSLTGGGTRVTDTQYF
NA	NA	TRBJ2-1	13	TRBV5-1	TGCGCCAGCAGCCCGTCGAATGAGGGCGAGCAGTTCTTC	CASSPSNEGEQFF
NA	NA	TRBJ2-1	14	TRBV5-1	TGCGCCAGCAGCTCGGCAGGGACCTCCAATGAGCAGTTCTTC	CASSSAGTSNEQFF
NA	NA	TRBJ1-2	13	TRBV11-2	TGTGCCAGCAGCTCGATGACATCCTATGGCTACACCTTC	CASSSMTSYGYTF
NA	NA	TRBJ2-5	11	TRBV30	TGTGCCTGGGGGACCGGGGAGACCCAGTACTTC	CAWGTGETQYF
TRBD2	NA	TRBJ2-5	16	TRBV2	TGTGCCAGCAGTAAAGAGAGTAGCGGGGGTGGAGAGACCCAGTACTTC	CASSKESSGGGETQYF
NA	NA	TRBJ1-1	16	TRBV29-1	TGCAGCGTTGGGGGGGCCCAGGGTGGGTGGAACACTGAAGCTTTCTTT	CSVGGAQGGWNTEAFF
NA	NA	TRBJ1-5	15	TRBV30	TGTGCCTGGAGCGTTACCGGGACACGAAATCCGCCCCAGCATTTT	CAWSVTGTRNPPQHF
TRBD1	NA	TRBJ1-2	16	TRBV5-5	TGTGCCAGCAGCTCAGGGGGCTTCACCATTACCTATGGCTACACCTTC	CASSSGGFTITYGYTF
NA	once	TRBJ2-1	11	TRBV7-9	TGTGCCCTCCGACCTCGGAGGGAGCAGTTCTTC	CALRPRREQFF
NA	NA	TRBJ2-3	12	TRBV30	TGTGCCTGGAGTAGAGGGACAGATACGCAGTATTTT	CAWSRGTDTQYF
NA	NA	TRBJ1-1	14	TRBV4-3	TGCGCCAGCAGCCAAGGTCAGGGAGGCACTGAAGCTTTCTTT	CASSQGQGGTEAFF
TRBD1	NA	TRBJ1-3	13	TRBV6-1	TGTGCCAGCAGGGGACAGGAGGTGGACACCATATATTTT	CASRGQEVDTIYF
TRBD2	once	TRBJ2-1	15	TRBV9	TGTGCCAGCAGCGTGGAGGGCGGGAGTTACAATGAGCAGTTCTTC	CASSVEGGSYNEQFF
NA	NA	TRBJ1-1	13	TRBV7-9	TGTGCCAGCAGCTTAGAAGGGAACACTGAAGCTTTCTTT	CASSLEGNTEAFF
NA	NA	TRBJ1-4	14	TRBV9	TGTGCCAGCAGCCCGACAGGTAGTAATGAAAAACTGTTTTTT	CASSPTGSNEKLFF
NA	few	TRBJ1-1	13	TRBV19	TGTGCCAGTAGTATGCTTTCCTACACTGAAGCTTTCTTT	CASSMLSYTEAFF
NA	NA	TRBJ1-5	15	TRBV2	TGTGCCAGCAGTGAAATGCGGCATAGCAATCAGCCCCAGCATTTT	CASSEMRHSNQPQHF
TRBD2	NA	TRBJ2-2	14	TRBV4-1	TGCGCCAGCAGCCTTAGCGGGGGCACCGGGGAGCTGTTTTTT	CASSLSGGTGELFF
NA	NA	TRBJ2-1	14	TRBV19	TGTGCCAGTAGCCGAGATCCGCGGACCAATGAGCAGTTCTTC	CASSRDPRTNEQFF
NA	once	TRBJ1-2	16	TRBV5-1	TGCGCCAGCAGCTTGAACTCAGGGGCATTGTCCTATGGCTACACCTTC	CASSLNSGALSYGYTF
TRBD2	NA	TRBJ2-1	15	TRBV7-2	TGTGCCAGCAGCTTAGAAGCTAGCGGGAGGGGTGAGCAGTTCTTC	CASSLEASGRGEQFF
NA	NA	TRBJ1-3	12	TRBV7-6	TGTGCCAGCAGCTTTGGTGGAAACACCATATATTTT	CASSFGGNTIYF
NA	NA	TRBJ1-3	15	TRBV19	TGTGCCAGTAGTATAGGGGACGGATCTGGAAACACCATATATTTT	CASSIGDGSGNTIYF
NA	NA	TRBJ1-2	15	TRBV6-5	TGTGCCAGCAGTTACTCTCGGGTCGCGCCTAGGGGCTACACCTTC	CASSYSRVAPRGYTF
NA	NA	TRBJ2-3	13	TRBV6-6	TGTGCCAGCAGCCCCCCCGGGGTCGATACGCAGTATTTT	CASSPPGVDTQYF
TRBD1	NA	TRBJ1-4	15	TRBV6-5	TGTGCCAGCAGTTCCGGACAGGGTTTCAGTGAAAAACTGTTTTTT	CASSSGQGFSEKLFF
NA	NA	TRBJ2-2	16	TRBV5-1	TGCGCCAGCAGCCGCACCAGCGGACCGAACACCGGGGAGCTGTTTTTT	CASSRTSGPNTGELFF
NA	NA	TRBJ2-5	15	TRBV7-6	TGTGCCAGCAGCTTAGTTGGGGGGAGAGGAGAGACCCAGTACTTC	CASSLVGGRGETQYF
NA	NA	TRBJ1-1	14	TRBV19	TGTGCCAGTACGGGACTACAGATGAACACTGAAGCTTTCTTT	CASTGLQMNTEAFF
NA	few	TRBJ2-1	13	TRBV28	TGTGCCAGCAGTTTTCAGACAGCGAATGAGCAGTTCTTC	CASSFQTANEQFF
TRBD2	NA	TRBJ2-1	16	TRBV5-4	TGTGCCAGCAGCTTGGTTCCCGGACTAGCGGAGGATGAGCAGTTCTTC	CASSLVPGLAEDEQFF
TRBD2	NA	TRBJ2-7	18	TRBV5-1	TGCGCCAGCAGCTTGGCCGCGGGGAGCGGGGGGGCCTCCTACGAGCAGTACTTC	CASSLAAGSGGASYEQYF
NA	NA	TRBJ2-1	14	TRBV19	TGTGCCAGTAGCCCGGGACGGACCGTCAATGAGCAGTTCTTC	CASSPGRTVNEQFF